Presented here are 25 T cell receptor beta chains from one specimen sequenced in a study of T cell repertoires in urothelial bladder cancer. Using immunoSEQ multiplex PCR, the repertoire was profiled, and TCRdb retains in-frame clones only, with some absent. The sample has about 13,000 clones; about 70% are singletons. The sample taken for sequencing was tumor-infiltrating cells from bladder cancer. The source of these receptors is a human donor with urothelial carcinoma.

Relative to its sample, this clone is large (0.1 to 1%). The CDR3 coding sequence is TGCGCCAGCAGCCAAGAAGGCAGGGGGACAGGCTATGAAAAACTGTTTTTT. Protein: CASSQEGRGTGYEKLFF. The chain links TRBV4-1 to TRBJ1-4; 8 nucleotides line up with TRBD1. The junction had 9 bases not matched to a gene; V was cut back by 0 bases and J by 6 bases. Germline CDR1 and CDR2: MGHRA and YSYEKL. The CDR3 contains 17 residues.

The gene calls are TRBV7-2 and TRBJ2-3, with D uncertain. The CDR3 is 11 residues long. From germline, CDR1 is SGHTA and CDR2 FQGNSA. V gave up 3 bases and J gave up 6 bases, with 4 bases separating them. The CDR3 DNA follows: TGTGCCAGCAGCTTCGGTGATACGCAGTATTTT. Residues: CASSFGDTQYF.

The chain links TRBV6-1 to TRBJ2-5; D is unclear. The CDR3 loop spans 15 amino acids. CDR1 and CDR2 (germline): MNHNS, SASEGT. With 1 base removed from V and 6 bases from J, the gap between germline ends came to 15 bases. CDR3 region: CASSEGGWGWQTQYF. The CDR3 DNA reads TGTGCCAGCAGTGAAGGGGGTTGGGGTTGGCAGACCCAGTACTTC.

This sequence joins TRBV7-8 and TRBJ1-6; unclear D gene. V lost 1 base, J lost 5 bases, and 9 bases lay in between. From germline, CDR1 is SGHVS and CDR2 FQNEAQ. CDR3 size: 15 residues. The CDR3 DNA sequence: TGTGCCAGCAGCTTAGGAAGGGCGGATAATTCACCCCTCCACTTT. Amino acids: CASSLGRADNSPLHF.

Notes on this clone: A junction boundary mismatches the germline segment, possibly from a read error. The sample has other DNA sequences that encode this CDR3 too. The chain is built from TRBV7-2 and TRBJ1-5; 10 bases fit TRBD1. The CDR3 has 15 residues. The germline CDR1 and CDR2 sequences are SGHTA and FQGNSA. The CDR3 DNA follows: TGTGCCAGCAGCTTAGGGGACAGGGGCAACCAGCCCCAGCATTTT. It is translated as CASSLGDRGNQPQHF.

This chain links TRBV7-6 with TRBJ2-2; perhaps D is TRBD1 or TRBD2 (6 bases each). CDR1 and CDR2 from the germline V gene are SGHVS and FNYEAQ. This CDR3 comprises 16 residues. With 1 base removed from V and 4 bases from J, the gap between germline ends came to 13 bases. CDR3 in amino acids: CASSLDGGPGTGELFF. Here the CDR3 DNA reads TGTGCCAGCAGCTTAGATGGGGGGCCGGGCACCGGGGAGCTGTTTTTT. Full variable domain (outside the CDR3, taken from reference TRBV7-6 and TRBJ2-2): GAGVSQSPRYKVTKRGQDVALRCDPISGHVSLYWYRQALGQGPEFLTYFNYEAQQDKSGLPNDRFSAERPEGSISTLTIQRTEQRDSAMYRCASSLDGGPGTGELFFGEGSRLTVL.

The CDR3 nucleotides are TGTGCCAGCTCACCGGACAGGGGGCATGGCTACACCTTC. This codes for CASSPDRGHGYTF. The V and J genes are TRBV18 and TRBJ1-2; 11 positions match TRBD1. J lost 6 bases, V lost 3 bases, and 0 bases had no gene match. The length of the CDR3 is 13 residues. CDR1 is KGHSH and CDR2 is LQKENI in the germline V gene.

This clone appeared a few times. The chain recombines TRBV7-8 with TRBJ1-6; D might be TRBD1 (5 bases). This CDR3 comprises 17 residues. The ends were cut back, 2 bases at V and 6 bases at J, with 17 bases in the middle. Germline-derived CDR1 and CDR2 are SGHVS and FQNEAQ. The CDR3 here is CASSLPFRGRGNSPLHF. For the CDR3, the DNA is TGTGCCAGCAGCTTACCCTTCCGGGGACGGGGTAATTCACCCCTCCACTTT.

The chain has TRBV9 and TRBJ2-1, with 9 bases aligning to TRBD2. The germline V gene has CDR1 SGDLS and CDR2 YYNGEE. This CDR3 has 15 residues. Unmatched junction bases numbered 6, after V lost 2 bases and J lost 6 bases. The CDR3 protein is CASSVVSGGANEQFF. In DNA, the CDR3 is TGTGCCAGCAGCGTTGTTAGCGGGGGAGCCAATGAGCAGTTCTTC.

The chain uses TRBV13 and TRBJ2-4; TRBD1 or TRBD2 may be the D gene (5 bases each). There are 15 residues in the CDR3. The germline V gene encodes CDR1 PRHDT and CDR2 FYEKMQ (reference sequence). V shed 0 bases and J shed 1 base, with 7 bases lying between them. CDR3 residues: CASSLGEGAKNIQYF. CDR3 DNA: TGTGCCAGCAGCTTAGGCGAGGGGGCCAAAAACATTCAGTACTTC.

The CDR3 protein is CAWSGTGTGREPRETQYF. The CDR3 region has the DNA TGTGCCTGGAGTGGAACCGGGACAGGGAGGGAGCCTCGAGAGACCCAGTACTTC. The V gene is TRBV30, the J gene TRBJ2-5, with 9 bases matching TRBD1. Germline V gene lookup returns CDR1 GTSNPN and CDR2 SVGIG (reference sequence). V gave up 1 base and J gave up 4 bases; unmatched junction bases: 16. The CDR3 has 18 residues.

By frequency in the sample, this clone is medium-sized. The chain uses TRBV5-6 and TRBJ2-5; the D is unclear. V was cut by 0 bases and J by 5 bases, with 11 bases left in between. Germline values: CDR1 SGHDT, CDR2 YYEEEE. CDR3 size: 14 residues. CDR3 DNA: TGTGCCAGCAGCTTGGGACGAGGCTGGGAGACCCAGTACTTC. The encoded protein is CASSLGRGWETQYF.

This clone appeared a few times. The rearrangement uses TRBV6-5 and TRBJ1-2, with D perhaps matching TRBD1 (6 bases). V was pared by 4 bases and J by 1 base, with 10 bases between. CDR1 is MNHEY and CDR2 is SVGAGI in the germline V gene. The CDR3 is 14 amino acids. The CDR3 DNA follows: TGTGCCAGCAGTTTACAGGGACTTAACTATGGCTACACCTTC. Its translation: CASSLQGLNYGYTF.

Written as DNA, the CDR3 is TGTGCCAGCAGCTTAGATCAGGGATTCACTGAAGCTTTCTTT. Protein sequence: CASSLDQGFTEAFF. J is TRBJ1-1 and V is TRBV11-1; D perhaps matches TRBD1 (5 bases). The CDR3 consists of 14 residues. The germline gives CDR1 SGHAT, CDR2 FQDESV (reference sequence). Trimming took 1 base from V and 4 from J, leaving 10 bases between them.

The chain couples TRBV7-2 to TRBJ1-2; 9 bases align to TRBD1. The V and J ends lost 4 bases and 6 bases, in that order; junction bases with no gene match: 12. Germline values: CDR1 SGHTA, CDR2 FQGNSA. The CDR3 length is 16 residues. The CDR3 sequence: CASSSSRGQGINGYTF. In DNA, the CDR3 is TGTGCCAGCAGCTCCAGCCGCGGACAGGGGATAAATGGCTACACCTTC.

The J gene is TRBJ2-3, the V gene TRBV4-1, with 8 bases aligning to TRBD2. This CDR3 is 15 amino acids long. Per germline, CDR1 MGHRA and CDR2 YSYEKL. Germline trimming cut 3 bases from V and 4 bases from J; bases unmatched to any gene: 6. The CDR3 region is CASSHGGGPSDTQYF. CDR3 sequence (DNA): TGCGCCAGCAGCCACGGGGGGGGGCCCTCAGATACGCAGTATTTT.

The rearrangement links TRBV5-1 to TRBJ2-3, with TRBD1 as a possible D gene (5 bases). Per germline, CDR1 SGHRS and CDR2 YFSETQ. The V end was cut by 0 bases, the J end by 5 bases, with 10 bases between. The CDR3 is 14 amino acids. The CDR3 is CASSLAQGIDTQYF. In nucleotides, the CDR3 is TGCGCCAGCAGCTTGGCTCAGGGTATAGATACGCAGTATTTT.

Sample share makes this clone medium-sized. The V and J genes are TRBV6-1 and TRBJ2-3; D is ambiguous. The CDR3 spans 11 residues. V lost 4 bases, J lost 8 bases, and 7 bases lay in between. Germline CDR1 MNHNS, CDR2 SASEGT. CDR3 DNA sequence: TGTGCCAGCAGTGTTTGGGGTACGCAGTATTTT. Translation gives CASSVWGTQYF.

DNA of the CDR3: TGTGCCAGCAAGTTAACTCTAGCGCAAGAGACCCAGTACTTC. Amino acids: CASKLTLAQETQYF. This chain connects TRBV27 to TRBJ2-5; TRBD2 is a possible D gene (6 bases). This CDR3 contains 14 residues. Trimming took 7 bases from V and 2 from J, leaving 14 bases between them. Per the germline V gene, CDR1 is MNHEY and CDR2 is SMNVEV (reference sequence).

This chain joins TRBV5-6 and TRBJ1-2, with D possibly being TRBD1 (6 bases). This CDR3 is built from 18 residues. The ends were cut back, 1 base at V and 1 base at J, with 20 bases in the middle. CDR1 SGHDT and CDR2 YYEEEE come from the germline V gene. The chain's CDR3 is CASSLPGGADAYNYGYTF. CDR3 nucleotide sequence: TGTGCCAGCAGCTTGCCGGGGGGGGCCGATGCTTATAACTATGGCTACACCTTC.

This chain uses TRBV7-2 with TRBJ1-2, with 9 bases lining up with TRBD1. The CDR3 extends over 15 amino acids. Germline trimming cut 1 base from V and 0 bases from J; bases unmatched to any gene: 0. In germline, CDR1 is SGHTA, CDR2 FQGNSA. The CDR3 nucleotides are TGTGCCAGCAGCTTAGGACAGGGGGCTAACTATGGCTACACCTTC. As protein: CASSLGQGANYGYTF.

The chain carries TRBV27 and TRBJ1-6; 11 positions agree with TRBD1. Losses at the gene ends were 6 bases for V and 9 bases for J; bases not matched to a gene: 10. Germline loops: CDR1 MNHEY, CDR2 SMNVEV (reference sequence). The CDR3 is 16 amino acids. CDR3 loop: CASRSRTGGAGSPLHF. CDR3 DNA: TGTGCCAGCAGGAGTAGGACAGGGGGCGCGGGTTCACCCCTCCACTTT.

The V gene is TRBV5-8, the J gene TRBJ1-1; D is unresolved. The germline V gene encodes CDR1 SGHTS and CDR2 YDEGEE. The length of the CDR3 is 14 residues. The V gene lost 5 bases and the J gene lost 5 bases, with 16 bases spanning the gap. The CDR3 DNA reads as TGTGCCAGCAGTCACAGTCTGGGTTTGACTGAAGCTTTCTTT. It encodes CASSHSLGLTEAFF.

This clone was counted a few times. The chain uses TRBV7-8 and TRBJ1-4, with TRBD1 matching over 8 bases. Looked up from germline, CDR1 is SGHVS and CDR2 is FQNEAQ. The CDR3 covers 17 residues. Germline trimming cut 5 bases from V and 7 bases from J; bases unmatched to any gene: 15. CDR3 sequence (DNA): TGTGCCAGCAGCAACCAATACCGGACAGGGTGGAGTGAAAAACTGTTTTTT. It specifies CASSNQYRTGWSEKLFF.

This clone was seen a single time. The genes are TRBV4-3 and TRBJ2-7; 15 positions agree with TRBD2. V gave up 3 bases and J gave up 5 bases; unmatched junction bases: 14. CDR3 length: 19 residues. Germline CDR1 and CDR2: LGHNA and YSLEER. CDR3 loop: CASSHALGLAGGPGDEQYF. The CDR3 DNA is TGCGCCAGCAGCCATGCCCTCGGACTAGCGGGGGGGCCCGGGGACGAGCAGTACTTC.